The 27 T cell receptor beta chains listed next were all sequenced from one sample in a study of blood T cells in healthy people across ages. Next came a second PCR, run for roughly 6 to 11 cycles, which used a sample-barcoded 5' primer along with a J-beta primer mix. TCRdb recomputed calls from the 5' RACE reads with MiXCR, one row per CDR3 protein. Here the sample spans about 290,000 distinct CDR3 sequences, roughly a quarter being singletons. What was sequenced was blood. The receptors shown here come from a woman between 65 and 79 years old in good health.

This clonotype was picked up a small number of times. The genes are TRBV20-1 and TRBJ2-5, with TRBD2 matching over 9 bases. Germline-derived CDR1 and CDR2 are DFQATT and SNEGSKA (reference sequence). The CDR3 totals 15 residues. J was trimmed by 3 bases and V by 2 bases; bases with no gene match: 7. The CDR3 loop is CSARSAGTSKETQYF. CDR3 in DNA: TGCAGTGCTAGATCGGCCGGGACTAGCAAAGAGACCCAGTACTTC.

This clonotype was recorded a few times. The gene calls are TRBV28 and TRBJ2-6, with D perhaps TRBD1 or TRBD2 (5 bases each). Germline loops: CDR1 MDHEN, CDR2 SYDVKM. Trimming left V 3 bases short and J 3 bases short, with 12 bases between. The CDR3 has 16 amino acids. The CDR3 spells CASSLQGPGGANVLTF. The CDR3 DNA reads as TGTGCCAGCAGTTTGCAGGGACCGGGTGGGGCCAACGTCCTGACTTTC.

This clonotype was seen at least ten times. The chain carries TRBV7-2 and TRBJ1-3; 7 bases align to TRBD1. Germline assignment: CDR1 SGHTA and CDR2 FQGNSA. The CDR3 covers 15 residues. V trimming: 5 bases; J trimming: 2 bases; junction bases outside the gene matches: 6. The CDR3 DNA sequence: TGTGCCAGCAGCCCCTTTGGGACAGCTGGAAACACCATATATTTT. Translating it yields CASSPFGTAGNTIYF.

This clonotype was counted only a few times. The gene calls are TRBV5-1 and TRBJ2-1, with TRBD2 matching over 7 bases. This CDR3 has 16 residues. Germline V lookup: CDR1 SGHRS, CDR2 YFSETQ. Trimming took 0 bases from V and 2 from J; bases not matched to a gene: 5. The CDR3 loop is CASSLVWGGPYNEQFF. DNA of the CDR3: TGCGCCAGCAGCTTGGTCTGGGGAGGGCCCTACAATGAGCAGTTCTTC.

This clonotype was recorded a few times. V and J are TRBV7-2 and TRBJ2-6; D might be TRBD2 (5 bases). Germline CDR1 and CDR2: SGHTA and FQGNSA. CDR3 size: 16 residues. Trimming pared 3 bases from V and 2 bases from J, leaving 11 bases between. In DNA, the CDR3 is TGTGCCAGCAGCTTTTCAGAGGGAGCTGGGGCCAACGTCCTGACTTTC. Protein: CASSFSEGAGANVLTF.

This clonotype was observed a handful of times. This chain links TRBV7-8 with TRBJ2-5; 9 bases map to TRBD1. Unmatched junction bases numbered 5, after V lost 3 bases and J lost 3 bases. CDR1 and CDR2 (germline): SGHVS, FQNEAQ. The CDR3 loop spans 15 amino acids. For the CDR3, the DNA is TGTGCCAGCAGCTTGGGGGGACAGGGCAAAGAGACCCAGTACTTC. Protein sequence: CASSLGGQGKETQYF.

Concerning this clonotype: Just one base apart from a much larger clone, this may be a read error. The chain couples TRBV20-1 to TRBJ2-5; D call uncertain. Trimming shortened V by 3 bases and J by 2 bases, and 13 bases separated the two germline ends. There are 14 residues in the CDR3. Germline assignment: CDR1 DFQATT and CDR2 SNEGSKA (reference sequence). The CDR3 DNA reads as TGCAGTGCTAGTCTCAGCAGGAGACAAGAGACCCAGTACTTC. The encoded protein is CSASLSRRQETQYF.

The V gene is TRBV29-1, the J gene TRBJ2-1, with D possibly TRBD1 on 7 matching bases. CDR3 size: 11 residues. Trimming cost V 8 bases and J 8 bases, with 13 bases left between them. Germline lookup yields CDR1 SQVTM and CDR2 ANQGSEA. In DNA, the CDR3 is TGCAGCCAGGGGGGTGGGGATGAGCAGTTCTTC. This translates into CSQGGGDEQFF.

The chain joins TRBV15 to TRBJ1-5; maybe TRBD1 (5 bases). Germline V gene lookup returns CDR1 LNHNV and CDR2 YYDKDF (reference sequence). Trimming left V 1 base short and J 5 bases short, with 9 bases between. This CDR3 is built from 14 residues. The CDR3 region is CATSRAGAYQPQHF. CDR3 DNA sequence: TGTGCCACCAGCAGAGCCGGGGCCTATCAGCCCCAGCATTTT.

This chain uses TRBV14 with TRBJ1-2, with a possible D match to TRBD1 (5 bases). V was clipped by 1 base and J by 2 bases, with 20 bases between them. The length of the CDR3 is 18 residues. CDR1 is SGHDN and CDR2 is FVKESK in the germline V gene. The DNA for the CDR3 is TGTGCCAGCAGCCAAGCATTGCTAAGGGGCGCGGGGAACTATGGCTACACCTTC. Amino acid sequence: CASSQALLRGAGNYGYTF.

The chain links TRBV7-9 to TRBJ2-4, with a tentative D call TRBD2 (5 bases). This CDR3 has 16 residues. Germline CDR1 is SEHNR and CDR2 is FQNEAQ (reference sequence). Trimming removed 3 bases from V and 1 base from J, with 13 bases in between. CDR3 nucleotides: TGTGCCAGCAGCTTCGGACTTCCCGCTGCCAAAAACATTCAGTACTTC. Translating gives CASSFGLPAAKNIQYF.

Only a few counts were recorded for this clonotype. Germline and junction disagree at one end, which may indicate a read error. This chain connects TRBV24-1 to TRBJ2-1; D remains unclear. Germline V gene data show CDR1 as KGHDR and CDR2 as SFDVKD. The CDR3 has 15 amino acids. The CDR3 nucleotides read TGTGCCACCGGTGATGCCAAGCGTCCCTACAATGAGCAGTTCTTC. Residues: CATGDAKRPYNEQFF.

J is TRBJ2-1 and V is TRBV6-2 or TRBV6-3, with D hard to call. TRBJ2-7 matches the DNA end more closely, so the J call is doubtful. The CDR3 extends over 14 amino acids. In germline, CDR1 is MNHEY, CDR2 SVGEGT. The CDR3 DNA sequence: TGTGCCAGCAGTTACAGTCAGGTCGCCGGCGAGCAGTACTTC. Its translation: CASSYSQVAGEQYF.

The chain carries TRBV27 and TRBJ2-5; the match to TRBD1 covers 10 bases. The V segment lost 6 bases and the J segment 1 base; nucleotides outside the gene matches: 5. Germline CDR1 MNHEY, CDR2 SMNVEV (reference sequence). There are 15 residues in the CDR3. In DNA, the CDR3 is TGTGCCAGCAGCTCCGGGACAGGGGCCCAAGAGACCCAGTACTTC. It specifies CASSSGTGAQETQYF.

V is TRBV12-3 or TRBV12-4 and J is TRBJ2-1; D is perhaps TRBD1 (6 bases). The CDR3 has 16 amino acids. Deletions cut 6 bases from V and 2 bases from J, with 17 bases between. The CDR3 reads CASRDLTGSPYNEQFF. Written as DNA, the CDR3 is TGTGCCAGCAGGGACTTAACAGGGAGCCCCTACAATGAGCAGTTCTTC.

This clonotype was detected a few times. This chain joins TRBV6-1 and TRBJ1-5, with TRBD1 matching 7 bases. The CDR3 consists of 15 residues. Trimming took 4 bases from V and 3 from J; bases not matched to a gene: 6. The germline gives CDR1 MNHNS, CDR2 SASEGT. The CDR3 coding sequence is TGTGCCAGCAGTGGGACAGGAAGGAACAATCAGCCCCAGCATTTT. This sequence encodes CASSGTGRNNQPQHF.

This clonotype occurred a few times. The gene calls are TRBV2 and TRBJ1-1, with TRBD1 matching over 11 bases. Germline CDR1 SNHLY, CDR2 FYNNEI. The CDR3 sequence is 16 residues long. Trimming took 4 bases from V and 1 from J; bases not matched to a gene: 5. The CDR3 coding sequence is TGTGCCAGCAGTGCGTCCGGGACAGGGGGGAACACTGAAGCTTTCTTT. Protein: CASSASGTGGNTEAFF.

The chain is built from TRBV27 and TRBJ1-1; D is possibly TRBD1 (6 bases). The germline CDR1 and CDR2 sequences are MNHEY and SMNVEV (reference sequence). The CDR3 has 14 amino acids. The V end was cut by 0 bases, the J end by 5 bases, with 10 bases between. The CDR3 sequence: CASSLSLRGTEAFF. The CDR3 nucleotides read TGTGCCAGCAGTTTATCGTTAAGGGGGACTGAAGCTTTCTTT.

The chain carries TRBV7-2 and TRBJ1-2; 7 positions match TRBD1. In germline, CDR1 is SGHTA, CDR2 FQGNSA. The CDR3 loop spans 13 amino acids. V lost 3 bases and J lost 3; bases outside the gene matches: 1. The CDR3 DNA reads as TGTGCCAGCAGCTTCGACAGGGACTATGGCTACACCTTC. It yields the protein CASSFDRDYGYTF.

The gene calls are TRBV18 and TRBJ1-1, with D uncertain. Between the trimmed V and J ends, which lost 2 bases and 2 bases, there was a span of 6 bases. Germline V CDR1 and CDR2: KGHSH, LQKENI. The CDR3 totals 13 residues. CDR3 sequence: CASSPSANTEAFF. In nucleotides, the CDR3 is TGTGCCAGCTCACCATCCGCCAACACTGAAGCTTTCTTT. Supplemented by reference TRBV18 and TRBJ1-1, the full variable domain reads NAGVMQNPRHLVRRRGQEARLRCSPMKGHSHVYWYRQLPEEGLKFMVYLQKENIIDESGMPKERFSAEFPKEGPSILRIQQVVRGDSAAYFCASSPSANTEAFFGQGTRLTVV.

V is TRBV13 and J is TRBJ2-3; 11 nucleotides agree with TRBD2. Per germline, CDR1 PRHDT and CDR2 FYEKMQ (reference sequence). This CDR3 has 18 amino acids. V was clipped by 0 bases and J by 6 bases; unmatched bases: 11. The CDR3 spells CASSLGVSSGRMSDTQYF. The CDR3 coding sequence is TGTGCCAGCAGCTTAGGTGTCTCTAGCGGGAGGATGTCGGATACGCAGTATTTT.

The genes are TRBV28 and TRBJ2-3; 7 bases align to TRBD1. The end of the DNA is better explained by TRBJ1-5, so the J call may be wrong. Germline CDR1 is MDHEN and CDR2 is SYDVKM. The CDR3 spans 17 residues. The CDR3: CASSFQGEGVYGQPQHF. The CDR3 DNA is TGTGCCAGCAGTTTTCAGGGGGAGGGGGTCTACGGCCAGCCCCAGCATTTT.

This clonotype showed up many times. This chain uses TRBV7-9 with TRBJ2-5, with D perhaps matching TRBD2 (6 bases). Per germline, CDR1 SEHNR and CDR2 FQNEAQ (reference sequence). Trimming cost V 3 bases and J 7 bases, with 9 bases left between them. CDR3 length: 12 amino acids. CDR3 protein: CASSLFGGTQYF. The CDR3 DNA reads as TGTGCCAGCAGCTTGTTCGGGGGGACCCAGTACTTC.

The chain uses TRBV5-1 and TRBJ2-5; D might be TRBD1 (7 bases). Germline assignment: CDR1 SGHRS and CDR2 YFSETQ. The V gene lost 7 bases and the J gene lost 5 bases, with 15 bases spanning the gap. The CDR3 is 13 amino acids. The chain's CDR3 is CASGGGLGETQYF. The CDR3 DNA reads TGCGCCAGCGGAGGGGGCCTCGGGGAGACCCAGTACTTC.

This clonotype came up many times. This chain connects TRBV29-1 to TRBJ2-7; possibly TRBD2 for D (5 bases). This CDR3 is 13 amino acids long. The V end was cut by 2 bases, the J end by 4 bases, with 12 bases between. CDR1 SQVTM and CDR2 ANQGSEA come from the germline V gene. In DNA, the CDR3 is TGCAGCGTTGAAACGGGAATGGGTTACGAGCAGTACTTC. Protein: CSVETGMGYEQYF.

Ten or more counts support this clonotype. The chain employs TRBV20-1 and TRBJ2-6; D call uncertain. From germline, CDR1 is DFQATT and CDR2 SNEGSKA (reference sequence). The germline V and J ends were trimmed by 6 bases and 0 bases, with 15 bases remaining between them. The CDR3 extends over 16 amino acids. CDR3 sequence: CSATSRPSSGANVLTF. The DNA of the CDR3 is TGCAGTGCCACCAGTCGACCAAGCTCTGGGGCCAACGTCCTGACTTTC.

This clonotype has only a few counts. J is TRBJ2-5 and V is TRBV5-4, with 7 bases aligning to TRBD2. This CDR3 is 16 amino acids long. V shed 4 bases, J shed 5 bases, and the junction held 14 bases outside the gene matches. The V gene's germline CDR1 is SGHNT and CDR2 YYREEE (reference sequence). The CDR3 sequence is CASSTGGGLVGETQYF. The CDR3 DNA reads TGTGCCAGCAGCACCGGGGGTGGACTAGTAGGGGAGACCCAGTACTTC.